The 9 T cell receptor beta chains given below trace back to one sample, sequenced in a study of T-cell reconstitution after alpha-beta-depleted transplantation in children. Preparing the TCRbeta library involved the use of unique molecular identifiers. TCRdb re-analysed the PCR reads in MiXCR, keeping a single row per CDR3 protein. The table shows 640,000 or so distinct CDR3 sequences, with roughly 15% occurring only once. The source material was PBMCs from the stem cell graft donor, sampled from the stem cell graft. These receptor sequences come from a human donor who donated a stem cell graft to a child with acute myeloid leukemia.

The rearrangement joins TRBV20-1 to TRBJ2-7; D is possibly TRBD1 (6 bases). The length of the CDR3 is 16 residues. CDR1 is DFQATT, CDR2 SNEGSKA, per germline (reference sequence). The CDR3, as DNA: TGCTGTGCTAGAGGTTCCGGGACACCCTCACCCTACGAGCAGTACGTC. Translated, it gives CCARGSGTPSPYEQYV.

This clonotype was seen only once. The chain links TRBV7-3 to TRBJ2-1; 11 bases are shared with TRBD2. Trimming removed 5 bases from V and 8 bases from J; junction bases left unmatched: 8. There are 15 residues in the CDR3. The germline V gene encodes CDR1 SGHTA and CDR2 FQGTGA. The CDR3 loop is CASSELAGGMDEQFF. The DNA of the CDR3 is TGTGCCAGCAGCGAGCTAGCGGGGGGAATGGATGAGCAGTTCTTC.

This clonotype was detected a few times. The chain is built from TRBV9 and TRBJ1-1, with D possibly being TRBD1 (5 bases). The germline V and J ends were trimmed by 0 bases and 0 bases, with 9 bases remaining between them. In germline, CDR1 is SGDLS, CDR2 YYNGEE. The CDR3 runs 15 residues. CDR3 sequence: CASSVEQDMNTEAFF. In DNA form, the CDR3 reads TGTGCCAGCAGCGTAGAACAGGACATGAACACTGAAGCTTTCTTT.

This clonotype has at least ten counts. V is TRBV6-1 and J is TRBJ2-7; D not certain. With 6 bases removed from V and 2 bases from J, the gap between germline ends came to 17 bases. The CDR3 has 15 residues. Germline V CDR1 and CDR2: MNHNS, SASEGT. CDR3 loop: CASSPLERSTYEQYF. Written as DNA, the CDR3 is TGTGCCAGCAGCCCCCTTGAGCGATCTACCTACGAGCAGTACTTC.

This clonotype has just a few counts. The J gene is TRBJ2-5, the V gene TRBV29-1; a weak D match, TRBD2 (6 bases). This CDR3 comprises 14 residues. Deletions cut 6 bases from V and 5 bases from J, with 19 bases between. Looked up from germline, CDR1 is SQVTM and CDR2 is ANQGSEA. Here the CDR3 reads CSVSSGVPAETQYF. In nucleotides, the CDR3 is TGCAGCGTCTCTTCGGGGGTACCCGCGGAGACCCAGTACTTC.

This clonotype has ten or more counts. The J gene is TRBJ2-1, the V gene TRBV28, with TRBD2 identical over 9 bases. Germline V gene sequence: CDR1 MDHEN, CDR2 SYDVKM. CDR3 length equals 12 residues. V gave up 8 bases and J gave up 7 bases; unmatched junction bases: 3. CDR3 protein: CASGLARNEQFF. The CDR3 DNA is TGTGCCAGCGGACTAGCGCGGAATGAGCAGTTCTTC.

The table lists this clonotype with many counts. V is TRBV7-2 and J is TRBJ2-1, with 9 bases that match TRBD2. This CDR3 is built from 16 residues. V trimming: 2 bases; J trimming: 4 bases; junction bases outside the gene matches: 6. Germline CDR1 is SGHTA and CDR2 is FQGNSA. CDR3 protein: CASSLPVAGAYNEQFF. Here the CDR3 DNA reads TGTGCCAGCAGCTTACCTGTAGCGGGGGCGTACAATGAGCAGTTCTTC.

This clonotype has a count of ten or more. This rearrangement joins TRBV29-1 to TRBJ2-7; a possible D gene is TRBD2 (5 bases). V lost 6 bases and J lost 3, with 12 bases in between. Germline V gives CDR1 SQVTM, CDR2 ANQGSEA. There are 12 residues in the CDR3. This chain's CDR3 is CSVVGLIYEQYF. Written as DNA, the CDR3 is TGCAGCGTCGTTGGACTCATCTACGAGCAGTACTTC.

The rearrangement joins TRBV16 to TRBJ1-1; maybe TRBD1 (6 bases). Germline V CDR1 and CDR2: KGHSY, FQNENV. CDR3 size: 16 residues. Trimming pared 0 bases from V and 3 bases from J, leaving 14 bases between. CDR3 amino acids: CASSQSLFGQYTEAFF. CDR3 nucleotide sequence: TGTGCCAGCAGCCAATCCCTATTCGGACAGTACACTGAAGCTTTCTTT.